These T cell receptor beta chains were read from a single sample in a study of T cell responses to AZD1222 COVID-19 vaccine. Profiled with immunoSEQ multiplex PCR; TCRdb holds only in-frame clones, not every one. The sample includes 100,000 to 110,000 clones, roughly 89% of them seen just once. Material: peripheral blood, obtained on day 0 of AZD1222 vaccination. The receptor set was obtained from an adult in good health. Both conserved end residues are part of each CDR3. D genes are given only for firm matches.

V gene: TRBV3-1/TRBV3-2; J gene: TRBJ2-6; D gene: NA; CDR3 protein: CASSLQVLAGANVLTF
V gene: TRBV6-5; J gene: TRBJ1-2; D gene: NA; CDR3 protein: CASSYSTGRFNYGYTF
V gene: TRBV27; J gene: TRBJ1-2; D gene: NA; CDR3 protein: CASSTQGYGYTF
V gene: TRBV4-2; J gene: TRBJ2-1; D gene: TRBD2; CDR3 protein: CASSGLADYNEQFF
V gene: TRBV7-2; J gene: TRBJ1-1; D gene: NA; CDR3 protein: CASSLGLGGTEAFF
V gene: TRBV27; J gene: TRBJ2-3; D gene: TRBD1; CDR3 protein: CASSKQGAADTQYF
V gene: TRBV28; J gene: TRBJ2-7; D gene: NA; CDR3 protein: CASSPPTGSFYEQYF
V gene: TRBV7-9; J gene: TRBJ2-2; D gene: TRBD1; CDR3 protein: CASSLAYTGGANTGELFF
V gene: TRBV6-4; J gene: TRBJ2-5; D gene: NA; CDR3 protein: CASSGHSRIKETQYF
V gene: TRBV6-1; J gene: TRBJ2-1; D gene: NA; CDR3 protein: CASSPPGGGYEQFF
V gene: TRBV2; J gene: TRBJ1-1; D gene: NA; CDR3 protein: CASRADWVAEAFF
V gene: TRBV7-9; J gene: TRBJ1-2; D gene: TRBD1; CDR3 protein: CASSRQGWGYTF
V gene: TRBV10-3; J gene: TRBJ1-1; D gene: TRBD1; CDR3 protein: CAIRPGQDMNTEAFF
V gene: TRBV5-6; J gene: TRBJ2-7; D gene: NA; CDR3 protein: CASSGAEDSVYEQYF
V gene: TRBV6-5; J gene: TRBJ2-2; D gene: TRBD1; CDR3 protein: CASSSTGGEGTGELFF
V gene: TRBV7-9; J gene: TRBJ1-1; D gene: NA; CDR3 protein: CASSSRTGNFEAFF
V gene: TRBV7-2; J gene: TRBJ1-2; D gene: TRBD1; CDR3 protein: CASTPIGPPTGLRVYGYTF
V gene: TRBV4-3; J gene: TRBJ2-1; D gene: TRBD2; CDR3 protein: CASSQDHRLAGGHEQFF
V gene: TRBV5-6; J gene: TRBJ2-4; D gene: TRBD2; CDR3 protein: CASSFQRGGPKNIQYF
V gene: TRBV18; J gene: TRBJ2-5; D gene: TRBD1; CDR3 protein: CASSTGEQETQYF
V gene: TRBV5-1; J gene: TRBJ1-4; D gene: TRBD1; CDR3 protein: CASSPGQGGNQMKEKLFF
V gene: TRBV5-1; J gene: TRBJ2-1; D gene: TRBD2; CDR3 protein: CASSLASSGRFYNEQFF
V gene: TRBV6-5; J gene: TRBJ1-2; D gene: TRBD1; CDR3 protein: CATRPGQGALRGYTF
V gene: TRBV9; J gene: TRBJ1-6; D gene: NA; CDR3 protein: CASSGGLEDSPLHF
V gene: TRBV5-5; J gene: TRBJ1-2; D gene: NA; CDR3 protein: CASSLRENYGYTF
V gene: TRBV13; J gene: TRBJ2-7; D gene: TRBD1; CDR3 protein: CASSLRGTGATYEQYF
V gene: TRBV27; J gene: TRBJ2-7; D gene: TRBD1; CDR3 protein: CASSGGTGGYYEQYF
V gene: TRBV10-1; J gene: TRBJ2-7; D gene: NA; CDR3 protein: CASSEMGEAYEQYF
V gene: TRBV5-1; J gene: TRBJ1-4; D gene: NA; CDR3 protein: CASSLGSPTNEKLFF
V gene: TRBV7-9; J gene: TRBJ1-1; D gene: TRBD1; CDR3 protein: CASSLGTGQPEAFF
V gene: TRBV5-8; J gene: TRBJ1-5; D gene: TRBD1; CDR3 protein: CASSRGVGQGVIRQPQHF
V gene: TRBV7-2; J gene: TRBJ2-4; D gene: NA; CDR3 protein: CASSLGRMSGPKGIQYF
V gene: TRBV19; J gene: TRBJ1-3; D gene: NA; CDR3 protein: CASSSRGRATGNTIYF
V gene: TRBV5-1; J gene: TRBJ2-3; D gene: NA; CDR3 protein: CASSLDEARGTDTQYF
V gene: TRBV6-5; J gene: TRBJ1-5; D gene: NA; CDR3 protein: CASSYVLGQPQHF
V gene: TRBV29-1; J gene: TRBJ2-7; D gene: TRBD2; CDR3 protein: CSVLKASGAPGEQYF
V gene: TRBV11-2; J gene: TRBJ2-5; D gene: TRBD2; CDR3 protein: CASSFPGGWATQYF